Listed here are 2 T cell receptor beta chains from one sample, sequenced in a study of shared clonotypes between healthy human individuals. Clones were sequenced by immunoSEQ multiplex PCR, and TCRdb holds only the in-frame ones, with some missing. Among more than 1.2 million clones listed, 97% to 99% were seen once. Sequencing was carried out using naive CD4+ T cells sorted from blood. Subset described: CD45RA+ positively selected. These receptors all come from a man between 25 and 39 years old in good health.

V is TRBV5-6 and J is TRBJ2-7, with D unclear. Germline V gene data show CDR1 as SGHDT and CDR2 as YYEEEE. CDR3 length: 12 residues. Trimming pared 7 bases from V and 0 bases from J, leaving 8 bases between. The CDR3, as DNA: TGTGCCAGCCAACGAGTCTCCTACGAGCAGTACTTC. This encodes CASQRVSYEQYF.

This sequence joins TRBV7-8 and TRBJ2-7; 10 bases line up with TRBD1. This CDR3 has 16 amino acids. CDR1 and CDR2 (germline): SGHVS, FQNEAQ. With V trimmed by 3 bases and J by 0 bases, 5 bases remained unmatched. For the CDR3, the DNA is TGTGCCAGCAGCTTCCCGGACAGGGGGAGCTCCTACGAGCAGTACTTC. As protein: CASSFPDRGSSYEQYF.